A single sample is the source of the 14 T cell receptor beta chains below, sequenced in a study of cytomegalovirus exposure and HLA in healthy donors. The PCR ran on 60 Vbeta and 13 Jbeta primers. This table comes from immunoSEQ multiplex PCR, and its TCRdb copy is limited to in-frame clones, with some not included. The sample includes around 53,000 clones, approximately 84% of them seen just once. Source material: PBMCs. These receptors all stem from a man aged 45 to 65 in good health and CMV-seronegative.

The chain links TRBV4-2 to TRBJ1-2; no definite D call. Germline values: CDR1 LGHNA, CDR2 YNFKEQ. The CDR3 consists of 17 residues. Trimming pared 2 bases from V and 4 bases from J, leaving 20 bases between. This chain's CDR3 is CASSQNLNGVGSYGYTF. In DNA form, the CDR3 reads TGTGCCAGCAGCCAAAATCTAAACGGGGTGGGAAGCTATGGCTACACCTTC.

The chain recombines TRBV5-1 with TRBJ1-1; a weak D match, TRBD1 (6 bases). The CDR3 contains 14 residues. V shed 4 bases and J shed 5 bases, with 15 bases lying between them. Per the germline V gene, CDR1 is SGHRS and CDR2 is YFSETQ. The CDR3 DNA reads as TGCGCCAGCAGCAGAGAAGGGGGAAATACTGAAGCTTTCTTT. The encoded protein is CASSREGGNTEAFF. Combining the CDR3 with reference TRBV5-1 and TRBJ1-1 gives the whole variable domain KAGVTQTPRYLIKTRGQQVTLSCSPISGHRSVSWYQQTPGQGLQFLFEYFSETQRNKGNFPGRFSGRQFSNSRSEMNVSTLELGDSALYLCASSREGGNTEAFFGQGTRLTVV.

In nucleotides, the CDR3 is TGCAGCGTTGAAGATAACCGGGCCGGCAGGGGAGAGACCCAGTACTTC. Its translation: CSVEDNRAGRGETQYF. The rearrangement uses TRBV29-1 and TRBJ2-5; D perhaps matches TRBD1 (6 bases). Trimming pared 0 bases from V and 4 bases from J, leaving 18 bases between. Germline loops: CDR1 SQVTM, CDR2 ANQGSEA. The CDR3 has 16 amino acids. The full variable domain, rest sourced from reference TRBV29-1 and TRBJ2-5, is SAVISQKPSRDICQRGTSLTIQCQVDSQVTMMFWYRQQPGQSLTLIATANQGSEATYESGFVIDKFPISRPNLTFSTLTVSNMSPEDSSIYLCSVEDNRAGRGETQYFGPGTRLLVL.

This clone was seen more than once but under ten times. The CDR3 DNA reads as TGTGCCAGCAGCCCACAGGGCTCCTATGGCTACACCTTC. Translating gives CASSPQGSYGYTF. V usage is TRBV7-6 and J usage is TRBJ1-2; D may be TRBD1 (6 bases). Germline V CDR1 and CDR2: SGHVS, FNYEAQ. The CDR3 has 13 amino acids. V lost 5 bases and J lost 4, with 11 bases in between. Supplemented by reference TRBV7-6 and TRBJ1-2, the full variable domain reads GAGVSQSPRYKVTKRGQDVALRCDPISGHVSLYWYRQALGQGPEFLTYFNYEAQQDKSGLPNDRFSAERPEGSISTLTIQRTEQRDSAMYRCASSPQGSYGYTFGSGTRLTVV.

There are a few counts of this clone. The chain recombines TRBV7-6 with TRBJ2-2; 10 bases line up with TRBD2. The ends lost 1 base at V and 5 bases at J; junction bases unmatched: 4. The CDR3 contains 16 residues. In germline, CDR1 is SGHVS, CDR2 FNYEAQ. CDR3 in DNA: TGTGCCAGCAGCTTAGATCTAGCGGGGGTTACCGGGGAGCTGTTTTTT. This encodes CASSLDLAGVTGELFF.

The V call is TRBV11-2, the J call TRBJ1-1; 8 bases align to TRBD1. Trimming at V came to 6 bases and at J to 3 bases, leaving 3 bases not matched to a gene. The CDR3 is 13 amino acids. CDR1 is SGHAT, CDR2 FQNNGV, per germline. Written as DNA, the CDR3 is TGTGCCAGCAGGGACAGGGAGGACACTGAAGCTTTCTTT. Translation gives CASRDREDTEAFF.

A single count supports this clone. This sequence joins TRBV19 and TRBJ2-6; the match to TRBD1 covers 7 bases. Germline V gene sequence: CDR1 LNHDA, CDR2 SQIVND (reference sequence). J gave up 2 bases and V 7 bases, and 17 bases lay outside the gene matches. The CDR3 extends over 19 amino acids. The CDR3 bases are TGTGCCAGTACTAGAAAACCGGGACAGTCTTCTCCTGGGGCCAACGTCCTGACTTTC. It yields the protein CASTRKPGQSSPGANVLTF. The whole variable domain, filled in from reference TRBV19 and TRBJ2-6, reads DGGITQSPKYLFRKEGQNVTLSCEQNLNHDAMYWYRQDPGQGLRLIYYSQIVNDFQKGDIAEGYSVSREKKESFPLTVTSAQKNPTAFYLCASTRKPGQSSPGANVLTFGAGSRLTVL.

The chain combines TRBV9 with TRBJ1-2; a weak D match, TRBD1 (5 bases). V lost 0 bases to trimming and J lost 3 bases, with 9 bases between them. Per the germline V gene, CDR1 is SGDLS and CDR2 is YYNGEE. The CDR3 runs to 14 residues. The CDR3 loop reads CASSVVGEDYGYTF. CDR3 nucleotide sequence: TGTGCCAGCAGCGTAGTAGGGGAGGACTATGGCTACACCTTC.

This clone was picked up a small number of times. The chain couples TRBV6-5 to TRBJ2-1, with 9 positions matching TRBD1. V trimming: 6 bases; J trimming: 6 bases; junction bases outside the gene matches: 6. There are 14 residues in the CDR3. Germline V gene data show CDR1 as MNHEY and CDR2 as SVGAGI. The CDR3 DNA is TGTGCCAGCAGCTCCGGGACAGGGCTCAATGAGCAGTTCTTC. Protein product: CASSSGTGLNEQFF.

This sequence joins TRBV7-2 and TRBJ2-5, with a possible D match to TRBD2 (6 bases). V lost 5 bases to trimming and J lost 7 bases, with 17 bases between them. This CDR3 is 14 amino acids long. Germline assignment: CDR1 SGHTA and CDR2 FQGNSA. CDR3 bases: TGTGCCAGCAGCGTCATTAGCGGCCCCCGGACCCAGTACTTC. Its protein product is CASSVISGPRTQYF. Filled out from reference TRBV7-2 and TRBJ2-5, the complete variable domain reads GAGVSQSPSNKVTEKGKDVELRCDPISGHTALYWYRQSLGQGLEFLIYFQGNSAPDKSGLPSDRFSAERTGGSVSTLTIQRTQQEDSAVYLCASSVISGPRTQYFGPGTRLLVL.

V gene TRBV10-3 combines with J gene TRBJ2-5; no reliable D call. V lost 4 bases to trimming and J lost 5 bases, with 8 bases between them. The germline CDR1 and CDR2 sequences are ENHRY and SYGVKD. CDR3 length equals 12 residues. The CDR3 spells CAISGSFETQYF. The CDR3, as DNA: TGTGCCATCAGTGGTTCTTTCGAGACCCAGTACTTC.

In DNA form, the CDR3 reads TGTGCCAGCAGCCGCTCTGGGTTGACGGGGAAAAAAGAGGAAAAACTGTTTTTT. It is translated as CASSRSGLTGKKEEKLFF. This chain links TRBV4-2 with TRBJ1-4; the D is unclear. Trimming left V 4 bases short and J 8 bases short, with 26 bases between. Germline V gives CDR1 LGHNA, CDR2 YNFKEQ. This CDR3 is 18 amino acids long.

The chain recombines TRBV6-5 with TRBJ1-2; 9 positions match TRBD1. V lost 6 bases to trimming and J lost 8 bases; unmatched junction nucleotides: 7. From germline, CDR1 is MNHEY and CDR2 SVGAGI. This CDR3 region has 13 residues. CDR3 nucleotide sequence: TGTGCCAGCAGCCGGGACAGGGATGTCGGCTACACCTTC. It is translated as CASSRDRDVGYTF.

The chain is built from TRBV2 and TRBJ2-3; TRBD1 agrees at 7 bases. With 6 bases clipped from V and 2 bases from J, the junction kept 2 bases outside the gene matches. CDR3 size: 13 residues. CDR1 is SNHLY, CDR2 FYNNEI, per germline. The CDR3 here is CASRGQLTDTQYF. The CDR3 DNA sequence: TGTGCCAGCAGGGGACAGCTCACAGATACGCAGTATTTT.